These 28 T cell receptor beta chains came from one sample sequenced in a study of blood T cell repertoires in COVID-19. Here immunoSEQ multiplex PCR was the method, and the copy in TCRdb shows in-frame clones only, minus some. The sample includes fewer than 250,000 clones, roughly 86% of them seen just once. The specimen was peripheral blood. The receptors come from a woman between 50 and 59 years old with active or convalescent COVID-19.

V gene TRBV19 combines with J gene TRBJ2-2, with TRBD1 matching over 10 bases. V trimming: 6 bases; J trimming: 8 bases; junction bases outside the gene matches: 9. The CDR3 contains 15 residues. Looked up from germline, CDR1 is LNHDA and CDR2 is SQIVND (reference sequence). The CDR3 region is CASSPRQGATGELFF. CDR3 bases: TGTGCCAGTAGCCCGAGACAGGGGGCAACAGGGGAGCTGTTTTTT.

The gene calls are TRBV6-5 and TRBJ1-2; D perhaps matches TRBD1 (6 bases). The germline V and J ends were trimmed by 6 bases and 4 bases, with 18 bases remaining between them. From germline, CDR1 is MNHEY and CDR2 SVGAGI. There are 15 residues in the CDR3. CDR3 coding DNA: TGTGCCAGCAGCTCGAGGGAGAGGGGGGGCTATGGCTACACCTTC. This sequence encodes CASSSRERGGYGYTF.

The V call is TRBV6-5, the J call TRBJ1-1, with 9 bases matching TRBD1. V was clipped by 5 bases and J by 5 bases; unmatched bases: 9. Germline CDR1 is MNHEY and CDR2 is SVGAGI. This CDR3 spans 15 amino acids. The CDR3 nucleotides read TGTGCCAGCAGTCCGCGGACAGGGGAAGGGACTGAAGCTTTCTTT. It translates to CASSPRTGEGTEAFF.

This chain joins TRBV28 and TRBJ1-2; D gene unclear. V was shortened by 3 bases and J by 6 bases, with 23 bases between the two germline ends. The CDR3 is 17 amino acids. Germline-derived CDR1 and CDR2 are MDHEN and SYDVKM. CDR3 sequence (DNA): TGTGCCAGCAGTTTGTATGGTCAGGTCCAAAAATTGCATGGCTACACCTTC. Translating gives CASSLYGQVQKLHGYTF.

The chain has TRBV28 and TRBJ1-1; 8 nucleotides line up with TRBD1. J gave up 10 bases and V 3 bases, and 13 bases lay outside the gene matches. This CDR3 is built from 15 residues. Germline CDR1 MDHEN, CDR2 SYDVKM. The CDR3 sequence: CASSFMPTDREGAFF. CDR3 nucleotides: TGTGCCAGCAGTTTCATGCCCACGGACAGGGAGGGAGCTTTCTTT.

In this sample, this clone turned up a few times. CDR3 region: CASSPTGTGWNIQYF. CDR3 DNA sequence: TGTGCCAGCAGCCCAACCGGGACAGGGTGGAACATTCAGTACTTC. The chain uses TRBV9 and TRBJ2-4; 9 nucleotides line up with TRBD1. After removal of 4 bases from V and 7 bases from J, the junction contained 9 bases not matched to a gene. There are 15 residues in the CDR3. The germline gives CDR1 SGDLS, CDR2 YYNGEE. The variable domain in full, completed from reference TRBV9 and TRBJ2-4, reads DSGVTQTPKHLITATGQRVTLRCSPRSGDLSVYWYQQSLDQGLQFLIQYYNGEERAKGNILERFSAQQFPDLHSELNLSSLELGDSALYFCASSPTGTGWNIQYFGAGTRLSVL.

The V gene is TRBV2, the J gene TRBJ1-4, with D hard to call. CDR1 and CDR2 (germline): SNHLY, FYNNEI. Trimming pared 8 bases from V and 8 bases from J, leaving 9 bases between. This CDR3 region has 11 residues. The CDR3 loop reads CASGGREKLFF. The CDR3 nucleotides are TGTGCCAGCGGAGGGAGAGAAAAACTGTTTTTT.

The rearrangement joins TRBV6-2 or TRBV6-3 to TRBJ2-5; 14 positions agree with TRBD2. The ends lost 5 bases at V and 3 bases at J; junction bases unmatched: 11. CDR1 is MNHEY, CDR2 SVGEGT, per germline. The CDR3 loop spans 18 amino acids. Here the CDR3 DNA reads TGTGCCAGCAGTCCCGGGACTAGCGGGAGAGTAGGAGAAGAGACCCAGTACTTC. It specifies CASSPGTSGRVGEETQYF.

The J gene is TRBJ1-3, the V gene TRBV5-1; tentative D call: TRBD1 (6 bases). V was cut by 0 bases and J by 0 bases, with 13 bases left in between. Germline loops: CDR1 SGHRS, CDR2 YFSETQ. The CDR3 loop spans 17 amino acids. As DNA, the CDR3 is TGCGCCAGCAGCTTGGAACAGGGAGCTGCCTCTGGAAACACCATATATTTT. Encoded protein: CASSLEQGAASGNTIYF.

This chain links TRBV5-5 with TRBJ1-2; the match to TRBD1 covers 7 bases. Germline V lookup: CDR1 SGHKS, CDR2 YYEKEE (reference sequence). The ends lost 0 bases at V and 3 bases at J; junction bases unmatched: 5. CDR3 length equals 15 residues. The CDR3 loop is CASSLVAGQHYGYTF. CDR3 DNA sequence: TGTGCCAGCAGCTTGGTCGCGGGACAGCACTATGGCTACACCTTC.

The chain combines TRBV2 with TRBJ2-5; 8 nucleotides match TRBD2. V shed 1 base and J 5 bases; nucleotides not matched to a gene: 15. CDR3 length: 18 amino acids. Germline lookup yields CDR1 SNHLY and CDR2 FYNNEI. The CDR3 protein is CASSEGVPGLVSTETQYF. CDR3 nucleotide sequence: TGTGCCAGCAGTGAAGGGGTACCGGGACTAGTGTCGACCGAGACCCAGTACTTC.

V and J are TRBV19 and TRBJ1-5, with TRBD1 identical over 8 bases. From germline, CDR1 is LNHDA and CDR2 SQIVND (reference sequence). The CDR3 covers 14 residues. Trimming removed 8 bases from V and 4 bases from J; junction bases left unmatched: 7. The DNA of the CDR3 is TGTGCCAGTGCAGGGGGCGCAGGGAATCAGCCCCAGCATTTT. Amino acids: CASAGGAGNQPQHF.

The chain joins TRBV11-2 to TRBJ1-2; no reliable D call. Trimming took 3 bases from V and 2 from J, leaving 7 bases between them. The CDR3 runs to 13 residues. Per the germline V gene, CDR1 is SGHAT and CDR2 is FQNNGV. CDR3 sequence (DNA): TGTGCCAGCAGCTTCGACACCAACTATGGCTACACCTTC. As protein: CASSFDTNYGYTF.

This CDR3 reads CSAPTGNEQFF. DNA of the CDR3: TGCAGCGCTCCGACAGGAAATGAGCAGTTCTTC. The V and J genes are TRBV29-1 and TRBJ2-1; tentatively, D is TRBD1 (6 bases). This CDR3 region has 11 residues. Trimming took off 7 bases at V and 7 bases at J, with 11 bases between the two ends. Germline V CDR1 and CDR2: SQVTM, ANQGSEA.

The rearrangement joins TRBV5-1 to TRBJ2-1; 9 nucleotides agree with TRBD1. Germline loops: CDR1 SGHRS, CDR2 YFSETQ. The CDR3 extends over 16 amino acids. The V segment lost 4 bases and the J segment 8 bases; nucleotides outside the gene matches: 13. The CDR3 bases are TGCGCCAGCAGCCTGGGGGGACAGGGAGGAATTTATGAGCAGTTCTTC. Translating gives CASSLGGQGGIYEQFF.

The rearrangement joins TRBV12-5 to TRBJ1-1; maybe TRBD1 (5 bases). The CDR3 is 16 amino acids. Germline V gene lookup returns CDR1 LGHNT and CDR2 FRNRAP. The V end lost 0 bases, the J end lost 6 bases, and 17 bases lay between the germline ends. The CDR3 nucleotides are TGTGCTAGTGGTTTGGTAGGGCCCCAGGGAAGGCCTGAAGCTTTCTTT. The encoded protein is CASGLVGPQGRPEAFF.

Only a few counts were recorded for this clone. CDR3 sequence (DNA): TGTGCCAGCAATCTCCAGGGGTCCGGTTCAGACTATGGCTACACCTTC. Translation: CASNLQGSGSDYGYTF. The genes are TRBV28 and TRBJ1-2; the D gene is possibly TRBD1 (6 bases). V lost 7 bases and J lost 3, with 21 bases in between. From germline, CDR1 is MDHEN and CDR2 SYDVKM. This CDR3 has 16 amino acids.

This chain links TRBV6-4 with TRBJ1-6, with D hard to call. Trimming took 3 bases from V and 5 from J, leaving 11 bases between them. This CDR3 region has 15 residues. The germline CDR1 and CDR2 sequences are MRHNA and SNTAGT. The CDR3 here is CASSDFDGNNSPLHF. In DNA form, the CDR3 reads TGTGCCAGCAGTGATTTCGACGGGAATAATTCACCCCTCCACTTT.

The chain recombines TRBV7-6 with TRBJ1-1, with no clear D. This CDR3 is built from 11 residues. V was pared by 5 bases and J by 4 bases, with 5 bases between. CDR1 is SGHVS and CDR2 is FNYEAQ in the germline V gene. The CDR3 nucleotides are TGTGCCAGCAGCCCCGGCACTGAAGCTTTCTTT. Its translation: CASSPGTEAFF.

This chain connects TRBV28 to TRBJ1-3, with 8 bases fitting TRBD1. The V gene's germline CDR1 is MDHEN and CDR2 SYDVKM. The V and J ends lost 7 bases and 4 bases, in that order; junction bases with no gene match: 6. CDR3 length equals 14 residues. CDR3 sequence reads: CASNRQGSGNTIYF. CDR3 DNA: TGTGCCAGCAACCGACAGGGGTCCGGAAACACCATATATTTT.

Here the CDR3 reads CASSEWRGPPNQPQHF. In DNA form, the CDR3 reads TGTGCCAGTAGCGAGTGGAGGGGGCCTCCCAATCAGCCCCAGCATTTT. This rearrangement joins TRBV19 to TRBJ1-5, with 7 bases aligning to TRBD1. CDR3 length: 16 amino acids. V trimming: 6 bases; J trimming: 3 bases; junction bases outside the gene matches: 11. The germline gives CDR1 LNHDA, CDR2 SQIVND (reference sequence).

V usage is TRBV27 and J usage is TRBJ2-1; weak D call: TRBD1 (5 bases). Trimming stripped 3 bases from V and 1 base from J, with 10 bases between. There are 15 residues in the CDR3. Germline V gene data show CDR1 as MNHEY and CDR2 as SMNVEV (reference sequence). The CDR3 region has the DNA TGTGCCAGCAGTTTGGGGCTTACTTCCTACAATGAGCAGTTCTTC. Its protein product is CASSLGLTSYNEQFF.

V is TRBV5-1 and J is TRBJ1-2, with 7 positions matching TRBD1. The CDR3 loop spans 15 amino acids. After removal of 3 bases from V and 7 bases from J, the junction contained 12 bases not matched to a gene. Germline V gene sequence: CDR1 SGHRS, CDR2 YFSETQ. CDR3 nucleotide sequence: TGCGCCAGCAGCTCCGGTGATCCAGGGGGAAGTGGCTACACCTTC. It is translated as CASSSGDPGGSGYTF.

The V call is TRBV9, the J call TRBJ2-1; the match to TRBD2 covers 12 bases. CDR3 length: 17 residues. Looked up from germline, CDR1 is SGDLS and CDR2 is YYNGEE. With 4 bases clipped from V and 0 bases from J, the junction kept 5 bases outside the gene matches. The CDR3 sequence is CASSLTSGSFSYNEQFF. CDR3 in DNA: TGTGCCAGCAGCTTGACTAGCGGGAGTTTCTCCTACAATGAGCAGTTCTTC. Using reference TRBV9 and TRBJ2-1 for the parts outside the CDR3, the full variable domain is DSGVTQTPKHLITATGQRVTLRCSPRSGDLSVYWYQQSLDQGLQFLIQYYNGEERAKGNILERFSAQQFPDLHSELNLSSLELGDSALYFCASSLTSGSFSYNEQFFGPGTRLTVL.

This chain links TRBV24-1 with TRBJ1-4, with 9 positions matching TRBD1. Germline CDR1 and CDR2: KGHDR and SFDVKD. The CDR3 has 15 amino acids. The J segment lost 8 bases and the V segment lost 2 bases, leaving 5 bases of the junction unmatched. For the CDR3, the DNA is TGTGCCACCAGTGATTGGGGACAGGGAGGAGAAAAACTGTTTTTT. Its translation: CATSDWGQGGEKLFF.

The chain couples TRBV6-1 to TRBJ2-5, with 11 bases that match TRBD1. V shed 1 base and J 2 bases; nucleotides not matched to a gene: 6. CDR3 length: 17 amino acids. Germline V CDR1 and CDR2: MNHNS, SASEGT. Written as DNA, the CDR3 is TGTGCCAGCAGTGAAGTCCCCGGGACAGGGGGTCAAGAGACCCAGTACTTC. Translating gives CASSEVPGTGGQETQYF.

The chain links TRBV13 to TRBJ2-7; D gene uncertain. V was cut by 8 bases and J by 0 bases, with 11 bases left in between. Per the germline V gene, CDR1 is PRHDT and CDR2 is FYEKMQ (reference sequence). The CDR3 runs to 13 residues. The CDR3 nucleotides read TGTGCCAGCGGTCCGTCCAGCTCCTACGAGCAGTACGTC. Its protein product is CASGPSSSYEQYV.

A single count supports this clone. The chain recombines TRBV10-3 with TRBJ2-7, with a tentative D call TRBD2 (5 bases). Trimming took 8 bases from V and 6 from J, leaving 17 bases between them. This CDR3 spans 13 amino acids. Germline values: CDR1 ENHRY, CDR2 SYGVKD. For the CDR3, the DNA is TGTGCCATCCGTCCGGACGGGAATTCCGAGCAGTACGTC. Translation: CAIRPDGNSEQYV.